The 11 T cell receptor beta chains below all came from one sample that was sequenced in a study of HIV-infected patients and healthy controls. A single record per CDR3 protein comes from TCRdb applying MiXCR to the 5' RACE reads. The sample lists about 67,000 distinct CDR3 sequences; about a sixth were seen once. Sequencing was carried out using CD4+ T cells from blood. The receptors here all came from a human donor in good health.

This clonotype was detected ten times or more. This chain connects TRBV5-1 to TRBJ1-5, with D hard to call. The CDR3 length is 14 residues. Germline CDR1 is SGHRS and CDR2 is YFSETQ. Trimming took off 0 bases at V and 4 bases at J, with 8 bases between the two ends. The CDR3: CASSLGVANQPQHF. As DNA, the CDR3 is TGCGCCAGCAGCTTGGGGGTAGCGAATCAGCCCCAGCATTTT.

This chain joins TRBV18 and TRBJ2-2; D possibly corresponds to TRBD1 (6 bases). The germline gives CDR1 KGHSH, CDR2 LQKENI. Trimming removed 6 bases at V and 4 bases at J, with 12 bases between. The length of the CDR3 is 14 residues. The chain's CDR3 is CASSYLDSTGELFF. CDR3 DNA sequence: TGTGCCAGCTCCTACCTGGACAGCACCGGGGAGCTGTTTTTT.

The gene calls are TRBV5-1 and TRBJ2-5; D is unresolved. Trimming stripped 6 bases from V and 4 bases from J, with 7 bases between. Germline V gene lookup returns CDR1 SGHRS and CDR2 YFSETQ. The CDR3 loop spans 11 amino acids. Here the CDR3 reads CASKDPETQYF. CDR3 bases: TGCGCCAGCAAGGACCCAGAGACCCAGTACTTC.

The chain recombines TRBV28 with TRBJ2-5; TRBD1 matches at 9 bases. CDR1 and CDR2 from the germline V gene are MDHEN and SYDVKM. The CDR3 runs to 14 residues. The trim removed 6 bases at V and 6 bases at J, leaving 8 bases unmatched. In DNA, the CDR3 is TGTGCCAGCAGGGAAGGACAGGGGATGAAGACCCAGTACTTC. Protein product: CASREGQGMKTQYF. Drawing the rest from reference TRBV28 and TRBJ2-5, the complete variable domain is DVKVTQSSRYLVKRTGEKVFLECVQDMDHENMFWYRQDPGLGLRLIYFSYDVKMKEKGDIPEGYSVSREKKERFSLILESASTNQTSMYLCASREGQGMKTQYFGPGTRLLVL.

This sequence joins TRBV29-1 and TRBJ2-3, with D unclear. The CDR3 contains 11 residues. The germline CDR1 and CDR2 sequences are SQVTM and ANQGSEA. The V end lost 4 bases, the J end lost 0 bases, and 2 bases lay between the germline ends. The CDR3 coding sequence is TGCAGCGTTGCGAGCACAGATACGCAGTATTTT. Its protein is CSVASTDTQYF.

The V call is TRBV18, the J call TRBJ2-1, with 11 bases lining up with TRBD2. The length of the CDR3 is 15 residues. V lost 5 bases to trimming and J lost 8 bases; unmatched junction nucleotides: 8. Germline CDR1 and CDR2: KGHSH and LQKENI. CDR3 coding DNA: TGTGCCAGCTCAAGAACTAGCGGGGGATCCTATGAGCAGTTCTTC. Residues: CASSRTSGGSYEQFF.

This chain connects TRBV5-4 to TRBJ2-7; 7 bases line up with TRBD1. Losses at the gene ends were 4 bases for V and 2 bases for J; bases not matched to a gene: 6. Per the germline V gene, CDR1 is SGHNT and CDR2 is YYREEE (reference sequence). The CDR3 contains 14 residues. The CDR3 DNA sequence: TGTGCCAGCAGCCAACAGGGGTCCACCTACGAGCAGTACTTC. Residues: CASSQQGSTYEQYF.

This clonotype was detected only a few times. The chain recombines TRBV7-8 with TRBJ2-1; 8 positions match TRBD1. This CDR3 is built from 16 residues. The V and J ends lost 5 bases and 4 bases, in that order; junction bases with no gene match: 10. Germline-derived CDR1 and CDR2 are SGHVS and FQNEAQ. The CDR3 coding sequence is TGTGCCAGCAGCAGGCGGACAGGGCGTGAGTACAATGAGCAGTTCTTC. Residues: CASSRRTGREYNEQFF.

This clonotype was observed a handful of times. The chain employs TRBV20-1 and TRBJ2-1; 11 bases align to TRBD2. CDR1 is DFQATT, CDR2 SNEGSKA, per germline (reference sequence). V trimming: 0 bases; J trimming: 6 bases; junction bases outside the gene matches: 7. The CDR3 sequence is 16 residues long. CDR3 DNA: TGCAGTGCTAGAGACCCGAGTAGCGGGGGGGGCAATGAGCAGTTCTTC. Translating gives CSARDPSSGGGNEQFF.

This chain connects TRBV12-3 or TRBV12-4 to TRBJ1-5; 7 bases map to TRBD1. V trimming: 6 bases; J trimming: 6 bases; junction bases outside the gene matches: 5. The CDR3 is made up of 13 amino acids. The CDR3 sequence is CASRIRGTQPQHF. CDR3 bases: TGTGCCAGCAGGATCAGGGGGACTCAGCCCCAGCATTTT.

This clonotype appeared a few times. The CDR3 DNA is TGCAGTGCTCTCCCCCCCCTGGCGGGGGGACCCCTTAGCACAGATACGCAGTATTTT. Amino acids: CSALPPLAGGPLSTDTQYF. V is TRBV20-1 and J is TRBJ2-3; 8 nucleotides match TRBD2. The length of the CDR3 is 19 residues. The germline CDR1 and CDR2 sequences are DFQATT and SNEGSKA (reference sequence). The trim removed 5 bases at V and 0 bases at J, leaving 19 bases unmatched.